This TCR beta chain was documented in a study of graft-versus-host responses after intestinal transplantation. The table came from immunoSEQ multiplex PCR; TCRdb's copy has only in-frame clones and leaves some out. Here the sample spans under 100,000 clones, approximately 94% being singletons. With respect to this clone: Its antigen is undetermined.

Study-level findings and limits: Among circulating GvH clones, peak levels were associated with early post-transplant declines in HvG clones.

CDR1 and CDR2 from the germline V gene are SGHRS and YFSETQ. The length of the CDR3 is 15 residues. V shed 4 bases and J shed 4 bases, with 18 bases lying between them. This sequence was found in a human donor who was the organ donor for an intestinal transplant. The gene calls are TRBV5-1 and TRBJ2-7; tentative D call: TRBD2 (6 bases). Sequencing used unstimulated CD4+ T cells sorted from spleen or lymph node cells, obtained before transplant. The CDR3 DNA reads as TGCGCCAGCAGCCTAGATTCGGGGGTCCTTTACGAGCAGTACTTC. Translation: CASSLDSGVLYEQYF.